Detailed here is one TCR beta chain. These data originate in a study of cytomegalovirus exposure and HLA in healthy donors. 13 Jbeta primers and 60 Vbeta primers were used for the PCR. Measured with immunoSEQ multiplex PCR; TCRdb has only the in-frame clones, and not every one. With some 130,000 clones in the sample, the ten largest clones hold approximately 1.8%. Healthy bone marrow donors made up the cohort. The CDR3 consists of 15 residues. Germline V gene data show CDR1 as SGHNT and CDR2 as YYREEE (reference sequence). The ends were cut back, 1 base at V and 6 bases at J, with 16 bases in the middle.

This sequence joins TRBV5-4 and TRBJ1-2; weak D call: TRBD1 (6 bases). The sequenced material came from PBMCs. The receptor comes from a man aged 18 to 35 in good health and CMV-seronegative. This CDR3 is CASSLFQGDTNGYTF. In DNA, the CDR3 is TGTGCCAGCAGCTTGTTCCAAGGGGACACGAATGGCTACACCTTC.